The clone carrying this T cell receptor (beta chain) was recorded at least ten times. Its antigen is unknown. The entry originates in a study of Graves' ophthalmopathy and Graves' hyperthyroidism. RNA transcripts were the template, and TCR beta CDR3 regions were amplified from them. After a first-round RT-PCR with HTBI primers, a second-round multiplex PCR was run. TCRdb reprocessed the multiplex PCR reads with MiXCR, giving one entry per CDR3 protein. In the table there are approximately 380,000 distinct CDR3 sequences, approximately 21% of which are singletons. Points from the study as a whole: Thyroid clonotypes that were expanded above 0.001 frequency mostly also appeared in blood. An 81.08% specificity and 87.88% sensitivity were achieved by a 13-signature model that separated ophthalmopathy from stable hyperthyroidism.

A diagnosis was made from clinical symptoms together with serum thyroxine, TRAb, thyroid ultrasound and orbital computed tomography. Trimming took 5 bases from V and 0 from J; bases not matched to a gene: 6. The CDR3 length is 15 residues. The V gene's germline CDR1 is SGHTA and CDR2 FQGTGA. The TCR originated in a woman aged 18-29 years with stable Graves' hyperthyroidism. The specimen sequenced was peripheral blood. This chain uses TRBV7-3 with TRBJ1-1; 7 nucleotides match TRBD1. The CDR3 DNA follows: TGTGCCAGCAGCGCCCAGACAGGGCTGAACACTGAAGCTTTCTTT. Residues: CASSAQTGLNTEAFF.